There are many counts of the clone carrying this T cell receptor (beta chain). The antigen is unknown. The data derive from a study of early T cells in non-severe SARS-CoV-2 infection. Study information: The sequenced material was bulk RNA from unsorted whole blood, and its chains were unpaired. Study-wide points: VDJdb matching favored anti-spike CD8 responses, missing private and CD4 specificities.

As part of library construction, unique molecular identifiers were attached to individual cDNA molecules. TCRdb independently ran MiXCR on the 5' RACE reads; one entry per CDR3 protein. The profile shows fewer than 40,000 distinct CDR3 sequences, around 3.9% of them singletons. The CDR3 extends over 16 amino acids. CDR1 and CDR2 from the germline V gene are SGHTA and FQGTGA. J was trimmed by 5 bases and V by 4 bases; bases with no gene match: 9. The receptor's source is an adult who was a healthcare worker with PCR-confirmed SARS-CoV-2 infection or an uninfected control (not recorded which). The chain combines TRBV7-3 with TRBJ2-2, with TRBD1 identical over 8 bases. The source material was whole blood. As DNA, the CDR3 is TGTGCCAGCAGCTGGGGCGGGACAGGAGGGACCGGGGAGCTGTTTTTT. It is translated as CASSWGGTGGTGELFF. Full variable domain (rest looked up from reference TRBV7-3 and TRBJ2-2): GAGVSQTPSNKVTEKGKYVELRCDPISGHTALYWYRQSLGQGPEFLIYFQGTGAADDSGLPNDRFFAVRPEGSVSTLKIQRTERGDSAVYLCASSWGGTGGTGELFFGEGSRLTVL.